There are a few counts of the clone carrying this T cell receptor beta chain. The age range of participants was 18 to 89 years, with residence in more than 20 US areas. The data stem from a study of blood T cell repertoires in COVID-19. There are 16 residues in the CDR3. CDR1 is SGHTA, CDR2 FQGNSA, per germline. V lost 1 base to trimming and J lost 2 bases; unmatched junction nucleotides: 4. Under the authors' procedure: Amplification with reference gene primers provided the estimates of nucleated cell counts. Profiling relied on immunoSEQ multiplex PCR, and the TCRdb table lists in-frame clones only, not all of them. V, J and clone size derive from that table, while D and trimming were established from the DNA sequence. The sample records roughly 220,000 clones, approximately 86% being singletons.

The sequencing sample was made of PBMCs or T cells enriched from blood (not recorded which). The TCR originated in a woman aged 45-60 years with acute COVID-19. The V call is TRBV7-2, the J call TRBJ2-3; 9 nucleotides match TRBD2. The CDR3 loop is CASSLGRLAVTDTQYF. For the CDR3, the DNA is TGTGCCAGCAGCTTAGGCCGACTAGCGGTCACAGATACGCAGTATTTT.